This T cell receptor (beta chain) stems from a study of T cells in Graves' hyperthyroidism and ophthalmopathy. General observations from the study: Also found in blood were most expanded thyroid clonotypes above 0.001.

This clonotype was seen ten or more times. Its antigen is as yet unknown. Amplification of TCR beta CDR3 regions was performed using RNA transcripts as template. HTBI primers were employed in a first-round RT-PCR of the TCR CDR3. MiXCR was run by TCRdb on the multiplex PCR reads, yielding one entry per CDR3 protein. The sample yields fewer than 450,000 distinct CDR3 sequences, roughly a sixth seen once. There are 16 residues in the CDR3. Per germline, CDR1 SGHAT and CDR2 FQDESV (reference sequence). V lost 1 base, J lost 4 bases, and 9 bases stayed unmatched. For the diagnoses, clinical symptoms, serum thyroxine and TRAb, thyroid ultrasound and orbital computed tomography were used. At first hyperthyroidism diagnosis, before any ophthalmopathy symptoms, the blood sample was collected.

The TCR sequence derives from a woman aged 25 to 39 with Graves' hyperthyroidism that later progressed to Graves' ophthalmopathy. The J gene is TRBJ1-1, the V gene TRBV11-1; 7 nucleotides match TRBD1. The source material was blood. The CDR3 coding sequence is TGTGCCAGCAGCTTAGGTGGGAGGACAGGTCTCACTGAAGCTTTCTTT. Protein: CASSLGGRTGLTEAFF.